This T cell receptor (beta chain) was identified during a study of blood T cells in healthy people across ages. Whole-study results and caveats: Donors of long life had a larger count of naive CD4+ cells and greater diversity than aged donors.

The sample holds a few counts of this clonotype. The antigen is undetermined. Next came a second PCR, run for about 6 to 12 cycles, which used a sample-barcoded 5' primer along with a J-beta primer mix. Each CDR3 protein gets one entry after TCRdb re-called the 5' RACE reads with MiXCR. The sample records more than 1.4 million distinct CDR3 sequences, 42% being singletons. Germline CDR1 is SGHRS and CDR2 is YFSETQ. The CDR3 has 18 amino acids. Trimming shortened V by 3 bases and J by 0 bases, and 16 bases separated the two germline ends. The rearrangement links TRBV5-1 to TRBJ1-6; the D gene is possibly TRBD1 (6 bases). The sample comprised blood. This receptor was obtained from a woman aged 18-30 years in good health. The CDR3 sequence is CASSSPGHESSYNSPLHF. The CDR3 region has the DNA TGCGCCAGCAGCTCGCCGGGACACGAAAGCTCCTATAATTCACCCCTCCACTTT. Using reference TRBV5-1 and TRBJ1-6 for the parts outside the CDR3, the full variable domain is KAGVTQTPRYLIKTRGQQVTLSCSPISGHRSVSWYQQTPGQGLQFLFEYFSETQRNKGNFPGRFSGRQFSNSRSEMNVSTLELGDSALYLCASSSPGHESSYNSPLHFGNGTRLTVT.